Below, 10 T cell receptor beta chains from the same sample are listed, as sequenced in a study of blood T cell repertoires in COVID-19. Some clones are missing from TCRdb's copy, which holds only in-frame ones; the method was immunoSEQ multiplex PCR. The sample comprises around 50,000 clones, more than 75% of which are singletons, and over 7.5% rests with the top ten. Sequenced input: peripheral blood. These TCRs come from a woman at least 80 years old with acute or convalescent COVID-19.

V and J are TRBV30 and TRBJ2-7; D unresolved. In germline, CDR1 is GTSNPN, CDR2 SVGIG (reference sequence). The CDR3 totals 11 residues. V lost 0 bases and J lost 7, with 7 bases in between. The CDR3 spells CAWSVRVEQYF. CDR3 DNA: TGTGCCTGGAGTGTACGGGTGGAGCAGTACTTC. The variable domain in full, completed from reference TRBV30 and TRBJ2-7, reads SQTIHQWPATLVQPVGSPLSLECTVEGTSNPNLYWYRQAAGRGLQLLFYSVGIGQISSEVPQNLSASRPQDRQFILSSKKLLLSDSGFYLCAWSVRVEQYFGPGTRLTVT.

The J gene is TRBJ2-2, the V gene TRBV5-4, with 7 bases identical to TRBD2. CDR3 length: 15 amino acids. V gave up 0 bases and J gave up 9 bases; unmatched junction bases: 8. Germline-derived CDR1 and CDR2 are SGHNT and YYREEE (reference sequence). DNA of the CDR3: TGTGCCAGCAGCTTGGACGGGACTACCCTACGGGAGCTGTTTTTT. This gives the protein CASSLDGTTLRELFF. The full variable domain, in which reference TRBV5-4 and TRBJ2-2 provide the parts outside the CDR3, is ETGVTQSPTHLIKTRGQQVTLRCSSQSGHNTVSWYQQALGQGPQFIFQYYREEENGRGNFPPRFSGLQFPNYSSELNVNALELDDSALYLCASSLDGTTLRELFFGEGSRLTVL.

The V and J genes are TRBV27 and TRBJ2-4, with 10 bases lining up with TRBD2. V was pared by 5 bases and J by 1 base, with 14 bases of the junction left unmatched. This CDR3 region has 19 residues. Germline V CDR1 and CDR2: MNHEY, SMNVEV (reference sequence). This CDR3 reads CASSVRRSGGAGAKNIQYF. CDR3 coding DNA: TGTGCCAGCAGTGTGCGCCGAAGCGGGGGGGCGGGGGCCAAAAACATTCAGTACTTC.

V gene TRBV28 combines with J gene TRBJ1-1; no definite D call. Germline V CDR1 and CDR2: MDHEN, SYDVKM. V lost 2 bases and J lost 0, with 4 bases in between. The CDR3 contains 13 residues. DNA for the CDR3: TGTGCCAGCAGTTTAGGCTTGAACACTGAAGCTTTCTTT. Translation: CASSLGLNTEAFF.

The chain carries TRBV19 and TRBJ1-1; D may be TRBD1 (6 bases). Germline CDR1 reads LNHDA; CDR2 reads SQIVND (reference sequence). V lost 7 bases to trimming and J lost 7 bases, with 10 bases between them. The length of the CDR3 is 11 residues. This chain's CDR3 is CASIGRGEAFF. The CDR3 DNA follows: TGTGCCAGTATTGGCAGGGGTGAAGCTTTCTTT.

The V call is TRBV4-1, the J call TRBJ1-6; perhaps TRBD1 as D (5 bases). Trimming took off 8 bases at V and 6 bases at J, with 14 bases between the two ends. The V gene's germline CDR1 is MGHRA and CDR2 YSYEKL. The length of the CDR3 is 14 residues. In DNA, the CDR3 is TGCGCCAGCGGTTGGGACTCCAGTAATTCACCCCTCCACTTT. Translated, it gives CASGWDSSNSPLHF.

The genes are TRBV21-1 and TRBJ2-5; the table calls TRBD2, which could not be checked here. TRBV21-1 is a pseudogene locus. This CDR3 is built from 12 residues. The CDR3 nucleotides read TGTGCCAGCAGGGATGGAGCGGAGACCCAGTACTTC. It yields the protein CASRDGAETQYF.

Here the CDR3 DNA reads TGTGCCAGCAGTGAACTGGCAGGGATTGGCTACACCTTC. As protein: CASSELAGIGYTF. V gene TRBV6-1 combines with J gene TRBJ1-2; weak D call: TRBD1 (5 bases). Trimming removed 2 bases at V and 7 bases at J, with 11 bases between. This CDR3 has 13 amino acids. Germline CDR1 is MNHNS and CDR2 is SASEGT.

DNA for the CDR3: TGTGCCAGCAGCTTAGGACCAACAGGGAGTCCGAATCAGCCCCAGCATTTT. Amino acid sequence: CASSLGPTGSPNQPQHF. The rearrangement uses TRBV7-8 and TRBJ1-5; D might be TRBD1 (6 bases). The germline CDR1 and CDR2 sequences are SGHVS and FQNEAQ. Trimming removed 1 base at V and 4 bases at J, with 17 bases between. The CDR3 runs 17 residues.

This sequence joins TRBV28 and TRBJ1-6; 10 positions match TRBD1. Per the germline V gene, CDR1 is MDHEN and CDR2 is SYDVKM. Unmatched junction bases numbered 3, after V lost 6 bases and J lost 7 bases. The CDR3 runs to 14 residues. CDR3 nucleotides: TGTGCCAGCAGGACAGGGGGCCGGAATTCACCCCTCCACTTT. Residues: CASRTGGRNSPLHF. The whole variable domain, filled in from reference TRBV28 and TRBJ1-6, reads DVKVTQSSRYLVKRTGEKVFLECVQDMDHENMFWYRQDPGLGLRLIYFSYDVKMKEKGDIPEGYSVSREKKERFSLILESASTNQTSMYLCASRTGGRNSPLHFGNGTRLTVT.